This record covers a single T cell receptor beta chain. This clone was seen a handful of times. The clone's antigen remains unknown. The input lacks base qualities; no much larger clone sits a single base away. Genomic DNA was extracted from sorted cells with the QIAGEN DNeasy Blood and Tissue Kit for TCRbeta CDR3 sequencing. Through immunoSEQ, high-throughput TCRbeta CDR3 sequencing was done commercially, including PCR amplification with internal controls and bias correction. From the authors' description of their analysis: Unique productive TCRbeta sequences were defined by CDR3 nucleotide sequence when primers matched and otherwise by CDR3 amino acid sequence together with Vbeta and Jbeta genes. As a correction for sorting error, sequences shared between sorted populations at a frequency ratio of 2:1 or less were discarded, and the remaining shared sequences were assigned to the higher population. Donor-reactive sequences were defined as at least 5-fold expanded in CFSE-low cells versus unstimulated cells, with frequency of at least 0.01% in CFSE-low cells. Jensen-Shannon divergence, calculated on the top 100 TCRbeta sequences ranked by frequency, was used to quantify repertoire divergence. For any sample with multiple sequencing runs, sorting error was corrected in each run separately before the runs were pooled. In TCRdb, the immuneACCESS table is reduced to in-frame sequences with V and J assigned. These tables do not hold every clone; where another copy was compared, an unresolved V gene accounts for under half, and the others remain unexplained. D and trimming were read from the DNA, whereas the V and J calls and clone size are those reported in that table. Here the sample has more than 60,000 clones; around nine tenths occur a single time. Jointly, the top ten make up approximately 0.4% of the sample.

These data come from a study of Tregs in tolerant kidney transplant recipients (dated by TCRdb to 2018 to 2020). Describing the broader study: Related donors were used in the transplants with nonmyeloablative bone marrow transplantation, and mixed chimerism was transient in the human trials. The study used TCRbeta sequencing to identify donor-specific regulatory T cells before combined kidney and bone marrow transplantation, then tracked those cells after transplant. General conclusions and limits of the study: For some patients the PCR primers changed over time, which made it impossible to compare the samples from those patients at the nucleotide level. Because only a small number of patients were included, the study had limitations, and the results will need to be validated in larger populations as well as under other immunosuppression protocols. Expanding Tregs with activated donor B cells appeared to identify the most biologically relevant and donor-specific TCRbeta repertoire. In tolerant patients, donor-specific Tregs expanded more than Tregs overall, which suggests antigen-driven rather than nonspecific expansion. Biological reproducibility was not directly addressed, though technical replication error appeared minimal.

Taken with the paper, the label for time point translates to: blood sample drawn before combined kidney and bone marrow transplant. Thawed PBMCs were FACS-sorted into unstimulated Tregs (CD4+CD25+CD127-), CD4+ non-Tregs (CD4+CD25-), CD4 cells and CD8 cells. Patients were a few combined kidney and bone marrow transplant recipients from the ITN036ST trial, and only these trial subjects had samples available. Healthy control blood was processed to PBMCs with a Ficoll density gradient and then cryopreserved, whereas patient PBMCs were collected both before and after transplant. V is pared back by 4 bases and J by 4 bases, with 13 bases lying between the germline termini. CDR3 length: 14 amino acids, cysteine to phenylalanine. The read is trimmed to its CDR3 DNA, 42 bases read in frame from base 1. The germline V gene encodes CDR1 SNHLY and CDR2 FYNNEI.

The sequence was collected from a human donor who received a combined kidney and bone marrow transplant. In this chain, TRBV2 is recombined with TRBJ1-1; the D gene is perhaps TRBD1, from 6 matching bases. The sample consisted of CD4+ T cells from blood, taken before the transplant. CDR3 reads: CASSGVGGVTEAFF. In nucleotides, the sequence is TGTGCCAGCAGTGGGGTAGGGGGTGTCACTGAAGCTTTCTTT.